This TCR beta chain was retrieved from a study of T cell responses to AZD1222 COVID-19 vaccine. Some clones are missing from TCRdb's copy, which holds only in-frame ones; the method was immunoSEQ multiplex PCR. The sample carries about 130,000 clones, around 90% recorded once. Study outcomes and limitations: AZD1222 recipients seropositive at baseline numbered only 5 or 6. Nearly half of the spike-specific TCRs reportedly recognize variant regions that carry no mutations. Researchers took repertoire samples only after the peak T cell response had come.

With 4 bases clipped from V and 3 bases from J, the junction kept 4 bases outside the gene matches. Per the germline V gene, CDR1 is SGHNT and CDR2 is YYREEE (reference sequence). The CDR3 has 15 amino acids. Only one count was recorded for this clone. The antigen is unknown. The material was peripheral blood, obtained 28 days after the second AZD1222 dose. This chain connects TRBV5-4 to TRBJ2-1; 10 positions match TRBD1. The sequence was collected from an adult who received the AZD1222 COVID-19 vaccine. CDR3 DNA sequence: TGTGCCAGCAGCCCGGGGGACAGGGGCTACAATGAGCAGTTCTTC. This encodes CASSPGDRGYNEQFF.